What follows are 13 T cell receptor beta chains derived from one specimen sequenced in a study of blood T cell repertoires in COVID-19. Profiled with immunoSEQ multiplex PCR; TCRdb holds only in-frame clones, not every one. The sample holds about 240,000 clones, more than 75% seen once. Sequenced input: peripheral blood. The receptors were sampled from a woman aged 70-85 years with active or convalescent COVID-19.

The CDR3 region has the DNA TGTGCCAGCAGCGCCACCGGGACAACGTCGGGCGAGCAGTACTTC. As protein: CASSATGTTSGEQYF. J is TRBJ2-7 and V is TRBV11-2, with D perhaps TRBD1 (6 bases). Germline V gene data show CDR1 as SGHAT and CDR2 as FQNNGV. V lost 5 bases and J lost 6, with 20 bases in between. CDR3 length equals 15 residues.

The rearrangement joins TRBV10-1 to TRBJ2-3; D is uncertain. This CDR3 comprises 16 residues. Germline-derived CDR1 and CDR2 are WNHNN and SYGVQD (reference sequence). V was trimmed by 2 bases and J by 1 base, leaving 13 bases between them. The CDR3 loop reads CASSEVTFSGTDTQYF. CDR3 bases: TGCGCCAGCAGTGAGGTGACTTTCTCCGGCACAGATACGCAGTATTTT.

This chain uses TRBV7-2 with TRBJ2-1; no firm D call. The CDR3 has 15 residues. Germline V gene sequence: CDR1 SGHTA, CDR2 FQGNSA. V was shortened by 5 bases and J by 0 bases, with 11 bases between the two germline ends. The CDR3 loop reads CASSQASSSYNEQFF. The CDR3 coding sequence is TGTGCCAGCAGCCAAGCCTCGAGCTCCTACAATGAGCAGTTCTTC.

The V gene is TRBV2, the J gene TRBJ1-1; TRBD1 matches 7 bases. The CDR3 covers 14 residues. V shed 8 bases, J shed 0 bases, and the junction held 6 bases outside the gene matches. CDR1 and CDR2 (germline): SNHLY, FYNNEI. In DNA form, the CDR3 reads TGTGCCAGCCCGACAGGGCCCATGAACACTGAAGCTTTCTTT. Protein sequence: CASPTGPMNTEAFF.

J is TRBJ1-2 and V is TRBV19, with 7 bases identical to TRBD1. Germline trimming cut 4 bases from V and 4 bases from J; bases unmatched to any gene: 9. This CDR3 has 15 amino acids. The V gene's germline CDR1 is LNHDA and CDR2 SQIVND (reference sequence). The CDR3 loop is CASSRPGQRIYGYTF. The CDR3 DNA follows: TGTGCCAGTAGTAGACCGGGACAGAGAATCTATGGCTACACCTTC. The full variable domain, in which reference TRBV19 and TRBJ1-2 provide the parts outside the CDR3, is DGGITQSPKYLFRKEGQNVTLSCEQNLNHDAMYWYRQDPGQGLRLIYYSQIVNDFQKGDIAEGYSVSREKKESFPLTVTSAQKNPTAFYLCASSRPGQRIYGYTFGSGTRLTVV.

The chain combines TRBV15 with TRBJ1-6; the match to TRBD1 covers 7 bases. This CDR3 has 15 amino acids. From germline, CDR1 is LNHNV and CDR2 YYDKDF (reference sequence). Trimming took 1 base from V and 7 from J; bases not matched to a gene: 4. CDR3 loop: CATSRGGDSNSPLHF. Written as DNA, the CDR3 is TGTGCCACCAGCAGAGGAGGGGACAGCAATTCACCCCTCCACTTT.

V gene TRBV18 combines with J gene TRBJ1-6, with D perhaps matching TRBD1 (6 bases). Trimming left V 3 bases short and J 9 bases short, with 9 bases between. The germline CDR1 and CDR2 sequences are KGHSH and LQKENI. The CDR3 is made up of 13 amino acids. Written as DNA, the CDR3 is TGTGCCAGCTCACCTACAGGGCTTTCACCCCTCCACTTT. This translates into CASSPTGLSPLHF.

The rearrangement joins TRBV6-5 to TRBJ1-2, with 8 bases identical to TRBD1. The CDR3 is 12 residues long. The junction had 5 bases not matched to a gene; V was cut back by 6 bases and J by 8 bases. Germline V gene lookup returns CDR1 MNHEY and CDR2 SVGAGI. The chain's CDR3 is CASSLTGEGYTF. DNA of the CDR3: TGTGCCAGCAGCCTGACAGGGGAGGGCTACACCTTC.

The chain couples TRBV5-1 to TRBJ1-5, with 7 bases fitting TRBD1. V gave up 1 base and J gave up 3 bases; unmatched junction bases: 4. From germline, CDR1 is SGHRS and CDR2 YFSETQ. The CDR3 is 15 residues long. The CDR3 DNA is TGCGCCAGCAGCTTGACAGGGGATAACAATCAGCCCCAGCATTTT. Its translation: CASSLTGDNNQPQHF.

The rearrangement joins TRBV20-1 to TRBJ2-1, with 8 bases that match TRBD2. V trimming: 3 bases; J trimming: 10 bases; junction bases outside the gene matches: 8. The CDR3 is 13 residues long. The germline gives CDR1 DFQATT, CDR2 SNEGSKA (reference sequence). The CDR3 coding sequence is TGCAGTGCTAGTACGGGGGGGCCAGGAGAGCAGTTCTTC. This translates into CSASTGGPGEQFF.

This clone appeared a single time. This chain links TRBV29-1 with TRBJ2-2; TRBD1 matches at 7 bases. CDR1 is SQVTM and CDR2 is ANQGSEA in the germline V gene. Trimming at V came to 6 bases and at J to 0 bases, leaving 7 bases not matched to a gene. The CDR3 contains 15 residues. The CDR3: CSVVTGAANTGELFF. Here the CDR3 DNA reads TGCAGCGTCGTTACAGGGGCGGCGAACACCGGGGAGCTGTTTTTT.

The V gene is TRBV18, the J gene TRBJ1-2; D call uncertain. CDR1 is KGHSH, CDR2 LQKENI, per germline. Trimming took 2 bases from V and 5 from J, leaving 15 bases between them. This CDR3 region has 15 residues. The CDR3, as DNA: TGTGCCAGCTCACCAATAACGGACCCGGGGTATGGCTACACCTTC. It specifies CASSPITDPGYGYTF.

The CDR3 DNA reads TGTGCCAGCAGCCCCTCTTCTAGCGGCAAAACGCAAGAGACCCAGTACTTC. This codes for CASSPSSSGKTQETQYF. This sequence joins TRBV7-3 and TRBJ2-5; 7 bases are a match to TRBD2. CDR1 and CDR2 from the germline V gene are SGHTA and FQGTGA. The CDR3 totals 17 residues. The J segment lost 2 bases and the V segment lost 5 bases, leaving 14 bases of the junction unmatched.